This T cell receptor (beta chain) was recovered during a study of blood T cell repertoires in COVID-19. Method: immunoSEQ multiplex PCR; TCRdb's copy keeps in-frame clones and lacks some. The repertoire holds 86,000 or so clones, with 90% to 95% as singletons. The germline gives CDR1 LGHDT, CDR2 YNNKEL (reference sequence). The CDR3 has 14 amino acids. The ends lost 6 bases at V and 5 bases at J; junction bases unmatched: 6. The rearrangement joins TRBV3-1 (or the pseudogene TRBV3-2) to TRBJ2-5, with TRBD2 matching over 10 bases. The sequenced sample consisted of peripheral blood. The TCR sequence derives from a woman aged 50 to 60 in a cohort sampled during active COVID-19. For the CDR3, the DNA is TGTGCCAGCAGTCCGAGCGGGGGGGCCGAGACCCAGTACTTC. It is translated as CASSPSGGAETQYF.